This T cell receptor (beta chain) was found in a study of T cells in tuberculosis. Study information: Samples predate treatment or fall within its first 7 days.

The protocol was immunoSEQ multiplex PCR, while the TCRdb copy is restricted to in-frame clones and leaves out a portion. The table has about 34,000 clones, 93% seen once. Regarding time point: new active TB diagnosis, blood taken before or within 7 days of starting treatment. HIV-seronegative South African adults aged 18 years or older had newly diagnosed active tuberculosis. To note about this clone: Its antigen is not identified.

The study, taken as a whole, reports: Shorter CDR3-alpha in active tuberculosis partly drove smaller distances. GMM-specific TCRs were nearer to active tuberculosis alpha repertoires, suggesting expansion.

This clonotype was obtained from an adult with tuberculosis. The sequencing used PBMCs, collected at tuberculosis diagnosis.

The CDR3 region is CASSEGTSLAYEQYF. CDR3 coding DNA: TGTGCCAGCAGTGAAGGGACTAGCCTGGCCTACGAGCAGTACTTC. This chain joins TRBV6-1 and TRBJ2-7, with 8 nucleotides matching TRBD2. Trimming took 1 base from V and 2 from J; bases not matched to a gene: 4. CDR1 MNHNS and CDR2 SASEGT come from the germline V gene. This CDR3 region has 15 residues.